This T cell receptor beta chain was captured by sequencing in a study of shared clonotypes between healthy human individuals (TCRdb year 2020). With respect to the entire study: Three men and a couple of women, aged 18 to 49 years, made up the cohort. For each donor, CD4 naive and CD4 memory were each run on three plates, CD8 naive on two plates, and CD8 memory on one plate. The study deeply sequenced blood TCR repertoires of about 5 healthy adults to estimate repertoire size and the extent of clonotype sharing between individuals. To increase sequencing depth and limit assay-specific biases, TCR repertoire library preparation and sequencing were carried out by different laboratories using diverse techniques. Leukapheresis yielded between about 0.8 and 9.5 billion PBMCs per donor. What the authors observed across the whole study: The small number of donors limited the genetic and exposure-history diversity represented. Sampling was restricted to blood, and TCR repertoires in tissues likely differ from the TCR repertoires found in blood. Rarefaction of sorted-subset datasets indicated incomplete sequencing despite the large sequencing depth. Compared with non-shared clonotypes, clonotypes shared by all four sorted-subset donors had higher generation probabilities. Across a few donors, 5% to 6% of naive CD4, around 3.3% of naive CD8, under 2.5% of memory CD4, and about 0.44% of memory CD8 clonotypes were shared. Based on pairwise subsampling, the degree of clonotype sharing among donors was expected to be affected by sequencing depth. Larger estimated clonotype richness was generally found for naive subsets than for memory subsets.

Using the deep immunoSEQ assay, TCR CDR3 regions were amplified from genomic DNA by multiplex PCR. Genomic DNA extracted from each cell subset was distributed evenly over all wells of several immunoSEQ 96-well plates, and each plate served as one replicate. Each replicate PCR for sorted subsets received about 200 ng genomic DNA, equal to some 32,000 T cell genomes. Purified libraries were measured with a Qubit 3.0 fluorometer, size-checked on a Bioanalyzer 2100, and measured again with the KAPA Library Quantification kit. Every immunoSEQ 96-well plate was sequenced on a separate single-read 150-cycle Illumina NextSeq 550 flow cell. Concerning the study's data processing: Because the immunoSEQ output included only junctional sequences and no quality scores, the filtering could not be the same as the filtering used for full-length reads. To assign V/J genes and CDR3, sequences were annotated against IMGT germline references using PyIR, a Python wrapper for IgBLAST v1.9. Reads with weak V/J assignments (E-value above 1e-6), missing CDR3, stop codons, out-of-frame junctions, or ambiguous translated residues were removed. A V3J clonotype was defined by an identical inferred V gene, J gene, and CDR3 amino acid sequence. Percentage overlap between repertoires was computed as shared unique clonotypes divided by the size of the smaller repertoire. Repertoire richness was assessed with RTK rarefaction, the Chao1 estimator, and Recon v2.1 estimates of unobserved clonotypes. Generation probabilities for all TCRbeta clonotypes obtained by the gDNA method from several donors were computed using OLGA. Here the immuneACCESS table is served through TCRdb, limited to in-frame sequences with V and J called. Missing clones are a known gap in these copies; in checked studies unresolved V genes cover under half, and the rest lacks a known reason. V and J calls and clone size are as listed in that table; D and trimming were resolved from the DNA. This sample gives some 2,100,000 clones in total; 85% to 95% of them show up just once. The ten largest account for about 1.8% of the sample.

For the CD8 naive samples, CD45RO-negative cells were positively selected for CCR7, yielding a CD45RA+CCR7+ population from which TemRA cells were excluded. The donors were healthy, HIV-negative adults with no recently reported acute infections or vaccinations. Only Caucasian adults living in Nashville, Tennessee, USA were represented among the donors. Blood was obtained by leukapheresis, after which PBMCs were separated by Ficoll-Histopaque density gradient centrifugation and cryopreserved in liquid nitrogen vapor phase. Purity and quantity of every magnetically sorted T cell population were checked by analytical flow cytometry. Each sorted fraction had its genomic DNA isolated and then quantified by UV absorbance on a Nanodrop 2000c. Worth noting for this clone: The antigen it binds to is not known. The record has no base qualities; no much larger clone is one base away.

The cysteine opens and the phenylalanine closes a CDR3 of 14 amino acids. The only DNA kept is the CDR3, 42 bases in frame from the first base. The germline V gene supplies CDR1 SGHTA and CDR2 FQGNSA. V is shortened by 5 bases, J by 5 bases, and the region joining them spans 15 bases. The V and J genes are TRBV7-2 and TRBJ2-5, with the D gene not clear enough to name. Sequenced input: naive CD8+ T cells from PBMCs. The cell subset or site label on this specimen signifies: CD45RA+CCR7+. The clonotype comes from a man aged 18-30 years in good health. Some clones in this sample may be carry-over from other donors' samples. The CDR3 reads as follows: CASSPRPGRETQYF. The bases read TGTGCCAGCAGCCCACGCCCGGGCCGTGAGACCCAGTACTTC.